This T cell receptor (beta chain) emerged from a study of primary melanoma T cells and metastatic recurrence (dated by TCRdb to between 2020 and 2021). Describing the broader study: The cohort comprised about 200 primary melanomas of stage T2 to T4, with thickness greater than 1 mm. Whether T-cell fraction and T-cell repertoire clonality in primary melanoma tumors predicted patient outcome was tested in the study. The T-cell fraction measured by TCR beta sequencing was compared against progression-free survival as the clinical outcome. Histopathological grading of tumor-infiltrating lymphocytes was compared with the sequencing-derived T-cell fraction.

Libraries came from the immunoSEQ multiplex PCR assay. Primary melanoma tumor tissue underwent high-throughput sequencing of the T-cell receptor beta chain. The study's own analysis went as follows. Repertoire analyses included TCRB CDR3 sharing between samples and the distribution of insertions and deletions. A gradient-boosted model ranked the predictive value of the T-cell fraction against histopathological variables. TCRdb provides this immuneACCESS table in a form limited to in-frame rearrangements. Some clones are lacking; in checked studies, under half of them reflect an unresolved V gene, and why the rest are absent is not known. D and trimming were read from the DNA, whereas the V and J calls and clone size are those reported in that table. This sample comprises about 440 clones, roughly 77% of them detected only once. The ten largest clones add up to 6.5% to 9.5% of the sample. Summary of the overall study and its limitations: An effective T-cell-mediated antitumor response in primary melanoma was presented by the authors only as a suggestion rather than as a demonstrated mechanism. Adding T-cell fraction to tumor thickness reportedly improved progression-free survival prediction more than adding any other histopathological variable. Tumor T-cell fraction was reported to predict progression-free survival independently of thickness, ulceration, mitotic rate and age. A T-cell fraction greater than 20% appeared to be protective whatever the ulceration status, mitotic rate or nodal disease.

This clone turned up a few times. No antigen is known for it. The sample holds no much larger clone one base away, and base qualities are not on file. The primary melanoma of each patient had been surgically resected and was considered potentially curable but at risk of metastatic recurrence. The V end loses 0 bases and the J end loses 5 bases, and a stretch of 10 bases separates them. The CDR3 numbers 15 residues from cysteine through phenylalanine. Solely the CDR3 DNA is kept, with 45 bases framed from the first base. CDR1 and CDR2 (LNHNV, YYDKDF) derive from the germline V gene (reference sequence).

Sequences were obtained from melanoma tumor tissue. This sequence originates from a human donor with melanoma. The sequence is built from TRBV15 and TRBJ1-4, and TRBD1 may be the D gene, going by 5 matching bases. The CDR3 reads CATSRDLGGNEKLFF. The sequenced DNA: TGTGCCACCAGCAGAGATCTTGGGGGGAATGAAAAACTGTTTTTT.